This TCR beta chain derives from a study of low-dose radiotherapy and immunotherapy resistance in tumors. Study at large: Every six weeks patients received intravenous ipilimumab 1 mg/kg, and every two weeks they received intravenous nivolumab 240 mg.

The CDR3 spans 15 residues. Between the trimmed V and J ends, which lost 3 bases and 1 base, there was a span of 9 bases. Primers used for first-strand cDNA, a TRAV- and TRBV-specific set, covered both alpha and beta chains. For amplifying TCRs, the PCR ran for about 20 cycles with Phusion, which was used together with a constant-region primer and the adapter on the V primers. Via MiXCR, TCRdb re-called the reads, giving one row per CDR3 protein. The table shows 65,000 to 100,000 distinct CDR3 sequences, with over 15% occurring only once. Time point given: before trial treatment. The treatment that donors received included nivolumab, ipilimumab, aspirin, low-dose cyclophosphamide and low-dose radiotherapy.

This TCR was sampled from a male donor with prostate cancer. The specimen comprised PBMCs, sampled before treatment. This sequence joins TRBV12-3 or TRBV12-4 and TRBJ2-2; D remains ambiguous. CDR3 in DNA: TGTGCCAGCAGTTTGGGTACGAGGAACACCGGGGAGCTGTTTTTT. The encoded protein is CASSLGTRNTGELFF.